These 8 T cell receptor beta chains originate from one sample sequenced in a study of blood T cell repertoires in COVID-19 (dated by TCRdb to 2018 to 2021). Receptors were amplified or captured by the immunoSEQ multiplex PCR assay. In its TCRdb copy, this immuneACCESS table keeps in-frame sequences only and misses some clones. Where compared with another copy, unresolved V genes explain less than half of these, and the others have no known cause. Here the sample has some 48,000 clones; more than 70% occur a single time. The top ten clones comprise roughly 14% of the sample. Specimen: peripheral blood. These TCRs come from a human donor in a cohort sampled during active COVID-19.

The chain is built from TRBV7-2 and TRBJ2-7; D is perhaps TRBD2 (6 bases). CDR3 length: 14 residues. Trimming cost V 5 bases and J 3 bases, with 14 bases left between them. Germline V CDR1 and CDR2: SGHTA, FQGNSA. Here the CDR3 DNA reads TGTGCCAGCAGCCTGGGACTTTCGGACTACGAGCAGTACTTC. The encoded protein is CASSLGLSDYEQYF. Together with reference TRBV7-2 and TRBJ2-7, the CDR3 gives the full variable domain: GAGVSQSPSNKVTEKGKDVELRCDPISGHTALYWYRQSLGQGLEFLIYFQGNSAPDKSGLPSDRFSAERTGGSVSTLTIQRTQQEDSAVYLCASSLGLSDYEQYFGPGTRLTVT.

The CDR3 is CASSALAGGTDTQYF. The CDR3, as DNA: TGTGCCAGCAGCGCCCTAGCGGGGGGCACAGATACGCAGTATTTT. The chain employs TRBV9 and TRBJ2-3, with 10 bases fitting TRBD2. This CDR3 contains 15 residues. Germline V gene data show CDR1 as SGDLS and CDR2 as YYNGEE. Losses at the gene ends were 3 bases for V and 1 base for J; bases not matched to a gene: 2. Filled out from reference TRBV9 and TRBJ2-3, the complete variable domain reads DSGVTQTPKHLITATGQRVTLRCSPRSGDLSVYWYQQSLDQGLQFLIQYYNGEERAKGNILERFSAQQFPDLHSELNLSSLELGDSALYFCASSALAGGTDTQYFGPGTRLTVL.

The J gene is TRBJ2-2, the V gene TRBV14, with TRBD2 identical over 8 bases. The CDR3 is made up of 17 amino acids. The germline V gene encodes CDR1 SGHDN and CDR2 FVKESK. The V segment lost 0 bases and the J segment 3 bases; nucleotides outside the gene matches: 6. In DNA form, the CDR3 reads TGTGCCAGCAGCCAAGATTTGCGGGGGGTATACACCGGGGAGCTGTTTTTT. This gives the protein CASSQDLRGVYTGELFF.

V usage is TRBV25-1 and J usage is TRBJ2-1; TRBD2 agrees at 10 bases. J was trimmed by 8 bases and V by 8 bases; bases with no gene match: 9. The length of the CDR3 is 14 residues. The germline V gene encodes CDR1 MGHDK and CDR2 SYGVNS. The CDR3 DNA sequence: TGTGCCAGCGCTAAGCGGGGGGGCACTGATGAGCAGTTCTTC. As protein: CASAKRGGTDEQFF.

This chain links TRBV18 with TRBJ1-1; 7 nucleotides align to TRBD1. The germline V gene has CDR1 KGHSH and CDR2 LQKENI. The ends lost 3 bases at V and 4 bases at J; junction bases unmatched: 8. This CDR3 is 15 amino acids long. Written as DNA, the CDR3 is TGTGCCAGCTCACCGAACAGGGGATTTACCACTGAAGCTTTCTTT. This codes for CASSPNRGFTTEAFF.

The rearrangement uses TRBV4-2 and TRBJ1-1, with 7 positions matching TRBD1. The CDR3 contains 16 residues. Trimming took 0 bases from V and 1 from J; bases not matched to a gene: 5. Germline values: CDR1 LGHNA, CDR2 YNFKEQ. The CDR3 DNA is TGTGCCAGCAGCCAAGAGCCTCAGGGGGGGAACACTGAAGCTTTCTTT. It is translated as CASSQEPQGGNTEAFF.

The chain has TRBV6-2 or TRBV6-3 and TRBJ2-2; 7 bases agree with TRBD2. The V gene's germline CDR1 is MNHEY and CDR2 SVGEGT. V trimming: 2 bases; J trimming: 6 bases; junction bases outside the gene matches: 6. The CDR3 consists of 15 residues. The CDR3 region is CASSYTTSVPGELFF. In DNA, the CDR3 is TGTGCCAGCAGTTACACCACTAGCGTCCCCGGGGAGCTGTTTTTT.

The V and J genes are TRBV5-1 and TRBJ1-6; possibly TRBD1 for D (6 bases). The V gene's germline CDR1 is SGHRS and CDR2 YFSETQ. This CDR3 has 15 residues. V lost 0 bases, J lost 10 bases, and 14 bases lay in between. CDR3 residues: CASSLEEGGGSPLHF. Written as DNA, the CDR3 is TGCGCCAGCAGCTTGGAGGAGGGGGGGGGCTCACCCCTCCACTTT.